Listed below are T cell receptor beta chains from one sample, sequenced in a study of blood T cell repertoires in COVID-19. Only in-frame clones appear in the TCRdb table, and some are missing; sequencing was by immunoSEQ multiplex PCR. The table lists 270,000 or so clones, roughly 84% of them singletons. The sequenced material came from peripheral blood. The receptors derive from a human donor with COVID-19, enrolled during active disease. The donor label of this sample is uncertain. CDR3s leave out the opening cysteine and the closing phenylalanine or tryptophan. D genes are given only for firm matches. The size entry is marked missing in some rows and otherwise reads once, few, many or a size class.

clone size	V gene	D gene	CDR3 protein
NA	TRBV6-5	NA	ASSQQREQPQH
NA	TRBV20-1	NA	SARWSAEQY
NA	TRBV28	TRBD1	ASSFYRGQETQY
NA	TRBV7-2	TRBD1	ASSWQGALLGELF
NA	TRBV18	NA	ASSLPPGEAF
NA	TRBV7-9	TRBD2	ASSPRLAQTGELF
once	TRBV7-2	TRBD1	ASSLRTGSYGYT
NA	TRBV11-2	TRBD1	ASSPGGGKLF
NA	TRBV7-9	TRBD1	ASSLWGQGTDTQY
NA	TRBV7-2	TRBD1	ASSLVRGQGAGGYT
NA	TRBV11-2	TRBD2	ASSFTSGVAGETQY
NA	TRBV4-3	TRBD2	ASSPFYGGDNEQF
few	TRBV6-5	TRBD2	ASRTRLASYNEQF
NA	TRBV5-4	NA	ASSPAFVGNTEAF
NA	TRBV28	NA	ASSSNTFFGSYYNEQF
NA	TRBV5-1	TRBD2	ASSLALAGTRELF
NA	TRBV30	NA	AWGRQYNEQF
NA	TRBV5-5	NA	ASSYLLRAAYEQY
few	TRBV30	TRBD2	AWSETSGSFLRGTGELF
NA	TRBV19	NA	ASSADRLAPQH
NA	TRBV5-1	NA	ASSLAEAAVNGYT
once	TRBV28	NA	ASRAGEQY
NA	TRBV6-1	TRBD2	ASSFPGGRSYEQY
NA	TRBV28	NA	ASSLSPRGNEQF
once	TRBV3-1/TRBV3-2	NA	ASSQVAGADYGYT
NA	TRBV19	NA	ASSTRTEINTEAF
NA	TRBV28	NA	ASKGWGGEALNQPQH
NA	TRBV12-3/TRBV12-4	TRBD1	ASSYGQGSAF
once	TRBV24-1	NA	ATSDLQRDEAF
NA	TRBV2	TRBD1	ASSGGQGWENIQY
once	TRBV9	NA	ASSVQQSSYNEQF
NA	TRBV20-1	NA	SARGPEKLF
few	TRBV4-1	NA	ASSQVGQWETQY
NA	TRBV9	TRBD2	ASSGRLAGFTDTQY
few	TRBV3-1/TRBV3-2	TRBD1	ASSRSGGEGNTEAF
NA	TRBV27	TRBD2	ASSLSGVAGASSYEQY
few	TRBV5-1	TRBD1	ASSLQGAGTEAF
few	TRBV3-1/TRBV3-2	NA	ASSPMGPYGYT
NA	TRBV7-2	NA	ASSLMPTATYGYT
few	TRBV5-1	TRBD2	ASRAGLAGSTDTQY
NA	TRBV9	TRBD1	ASSPELGTGTQY
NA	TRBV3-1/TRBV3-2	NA	ASSRRETEAF
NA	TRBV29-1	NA	SVVVTRGDTEAF
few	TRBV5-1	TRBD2	ASSSSPSGKTQY
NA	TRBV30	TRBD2	AWSYHGTSGYEQY
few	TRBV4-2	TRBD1	ASSQDFRGVGDSPLH
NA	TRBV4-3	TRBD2	ASSRLAGSNTGELF
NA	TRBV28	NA	ASRKQGMPYEQY
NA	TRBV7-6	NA	ASSGETQDTQY
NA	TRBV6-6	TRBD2	ASSPGTINEQF
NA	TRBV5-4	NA	ASSLSGSAYEQY
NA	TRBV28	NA	ASSLRQNGGYT
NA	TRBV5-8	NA	ASGLLKQF
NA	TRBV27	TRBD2	ASSSLGSGRAGETQY
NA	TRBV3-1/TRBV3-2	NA	ASRQAPKNIQY
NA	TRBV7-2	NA	ASSSGTFENIQY
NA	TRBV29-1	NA	SVVGLRGKTYEQY